This T cell receptor (beta chain) was documented in a study of cytomegalovirus exposure and HLA in healthy donors (dated by TCRdb to 2016 to 2017). Describing the broader study: According to a later analysis, one platform produced both the 110 or so validation repertoires and the roughly 650 repertoires of the first cohort. The study was designed to test whether signatures of past pathogen exposure could be identified by cataloging public T cell receptors. A separate validation cohort of 100 to 150 different subjects was used in addition to the 666-subject first cohort. To predict cytomegalovirus infection status, the study combined high-throughput TCR immunosequencing, statistical association of individual TCRs with disease status, and machine learning.

The donors were included in the validation cohort of over a hundred subjects, a group kept apart from the roughly 690-subject first cohort. General conclusions and limits of the study: Three of the identified cytomegalovirus-associated TCR beta chains were confirmed in vitro to be specific for cytomegalovirus antigens. A later analysis found that TCRs clustered in the first cohort also tended to co-occur in the 120 or so validation repertoires, with about 94% of cluster scores above 0. Most TCR sequences were seen in very few donors, while some public TCRs were found in many individuals. The authors suggested that the approach could potentially be generalized to other disease states and immunological phenotypes. A later analysis lacked HLA typing for the validation cohort, so it scored co-occurrence in that cohort across all 110 or so repertoires. In both the original and validation cohorts, the classifier was reported to diagnose cytomegalovirus status with high specificity and sensitivity. The study listed 150 to 200 TCR beta chains as associated with cytomegalovirus.

Library construction relied on the immunoSEQ multiplex PCR assay. The source study handled its data this way. To diagnose cytomegalovirus status from the catalog of TCR beta chain sequences, a statistical classification framework was built. In its TCRdb copy, this immuneACCESS table keeps in-frame sequences only and misses some clones. Where compared with another copy, unresolved V genes explain less than half of these, and the others have no known cause. V and J calls and clone size are given by that table; D and trimming were obtained from the DNA. This sample holds 140,000 to 150,000 clones; over 90% were observed only once. Around 1.9% of the sample belongs to the ten largest clones. As for this clone: This receptor's antigen is unknown. Per-nucleotide qualities are absent, and no much larger clonotype sits a single base away.

The receptor's source is a man aged 18 to 30 in good health and CMV-seropositive. The sequenced sample was PBMCs.

The nucleotide sequence reads as follows: TGTGCCAGCAGCAAGGGGCAGAGCACAGATACGCAGTATTTT. Its protein reads: CASSKGQSTDTQYF. The chain joins TRBV9 to TRBJ2-3; perhaps TRBD1 is the D gene, with 5 bases matching. V gives up 4 bases and J gives up 0 bases, and the segment between their germline ends measures 9 bases. The germline V gene yields SGDLS for CDR1 and YYNGEE for CDR2. There are 14 amino acids in the CDR3, from cysteine to phenylalanine inclusive. The read is trimmed to its CDR3 DNA, 42 bases read in frame from base 1.